A single T cell receptor (beta chain) is shown here with its context. The clone's antigen remains unknown. The record has no base qualities; no much larger clone is one base away. The instrument was an Illumina NovaSeq 6000. TCRalpha and TCRbeta cDNA libraries were constructed by 5'RACE with constant-segment primers, with sample barcodes and unique molecular identifiers being introduced. RNA was extracted from every sample with Trizol reagent. Amplification of the libraries took two PCR steps, and the second step added a second sample barcode plus Illumina TruSeq adapters. The libraries were sequenced on an Illumina NovaSeq using 2 x 150 bp paired-end reads. In the original analysis: Reads were demultiplexed and collapsed into UMI-guided consensus sequences with migec v1.2.7. With mixcr v2.1.11, UMI consensuses were aligned to TRA and TRB V and J templates and assembled into clonotypes. Expanded or contracted clonotypes were those called significant by both edgeR and NoisET, with noise models trained on biological replicates. For edgeR calls, the cutoffs were a false discovery rate-adjusted p below 0.01 and a log2 fold-change threshold of 1. As an exploratory analysis of dynamics, max-normalized trajectories of the 1000 most abundant clonotypes were examined with PCA combined with hierarchical clustering. The CD4 or CD8 phenotype of responding clones was assigned using the separately sequenced CD4+ and CD8+ repertoires. In-frame beta chains were kept once TCRdb had trimmed the public reads at Q25 with fastp and called clones with MiXCR. Each entry merges the rows of one CDR3 protein and shows their most common DNA and genes. TCRdb's processing, not the study's, gives the V and J calls here. The sample table records around 320,000 distinct CDR3 sequences; around 28% of these occur just once. Of the sample, less than 15% falls within the top ten clones.

This sample was included in a study of T-cell memory formation after mild COVID-19 (dated by TCRdb to the early 2020s). Regarding the complete study: Most TCR sequence clusters were specific to one of the two donors. In a couple of donors, T-cell clones that expanded and contracted after mild COVID-19 were followed by sequencing TCRalpha and TCRbeta repertoires longitudinally. The cohort comprised two young, previously healthy adult volunteers, one female and one male.

Overall study results and their limits: Contracting CD4+ clones were found mainly in CM and EM memory subsets, while CD8+ clones were enriched in EMRA. Balanced CD4/CD8 phenotypes were observed for clones contracting from day 15 to 85, whereas a bias towards CD4+ was observed for a second wave of clones expanding from day 15 to 37. The study covered only two mild cases, and larger cohorts including severe cases with pre-infection samples were considered necessary. Whether the second-wave clones peaking on day 37 were SARS-CoV-2 specific was not confirmed. Some responding clones were detected in pre-infection memory, which suggested that pre-existing cross-reactive memory T cells had joined the SARS-CoV-2 response.

V gives up 1 base and J gives up 3 bases, and the segment between their germline ends measures 13 bases. The CDR3 starts with the cysteine, ends with the phenylalanine, and has 15 residues. The only DNA kept is the CDR3, 45 bases in frame from the first base. CDR1 and CDR2, looked up from the germline V gene, are MGHRA and YSYEKL. Ficoll-Paque density gradient centrifugation was the method used to isolate PBMCs. The V and J segments used are TRBV4-1 and TRBJ2-7; no D gene is confidently identified. The TCR was taken from an adult woman who had mild COVID-19 (a few samples of this study predate the infection). The sample titles of this study are shuffled in the database, so cell type and time point are left out; the donor was told from shared clones. Sequenced input: PBMCs or a T cell subset sorted from them (not recorded which). In nucleotides, the sequence is TGCGCCAGCAGCCAAGTGGGTACGGTGAACTACGAGCAGTACTTC. This gives the protein CASSQVGTVNYEQYF.